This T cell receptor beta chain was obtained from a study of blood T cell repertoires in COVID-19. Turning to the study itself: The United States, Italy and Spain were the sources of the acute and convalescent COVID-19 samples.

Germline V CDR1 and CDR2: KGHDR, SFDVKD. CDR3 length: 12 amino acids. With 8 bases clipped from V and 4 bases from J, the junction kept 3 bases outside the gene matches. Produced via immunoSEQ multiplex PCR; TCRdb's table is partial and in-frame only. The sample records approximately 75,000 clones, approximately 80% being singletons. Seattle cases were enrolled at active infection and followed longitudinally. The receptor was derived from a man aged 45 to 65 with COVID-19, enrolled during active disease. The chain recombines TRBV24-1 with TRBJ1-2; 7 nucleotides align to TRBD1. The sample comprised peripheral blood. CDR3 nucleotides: TGTGCCACCAATGACAGGGCCTATGGCTACACCTTC. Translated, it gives CATNDRAYGYTF.